The entry that follows covers one T cell receptor (beta chain) sequence. This specimen belongs to a study of blood T cell repertoires in COVID-19. Background on the study: Nucleic acid was either cDNA or gDNA, and it came from T cells, B-cell-depleted T cells, or PBMCs.

Study processing details: Nucleated cell number was recorded as an estimate derived from reference gene primer amplification. Measured with immunoSEQ multiplex PCR; TCRdb has only the in-frame clones, and not every one. That table gives V, J and clone size, and the DNA gave D and trimming. Of around 200,000 clones listed, 70% to 90% are singletons. This CDR3 comprises 13 residues. Germline CDR1 and CDR2: GTSNPN and SVGIG (reference sequence). The germline V and J ends were trimmed by 0 bases and 4 bases, with 7 bases remaining between them. The receptor was isolated from a woman aged 18-30 years who had recovered from COVID-19. The specimen sequenced was peripheral blood. The gene calls are TRBV30 and TRBJ1-5; possibly TRBD1 for D (5 bases). This CDR3 reads CAWSVGTNQPQHF. In DNA, the CDR3 is TGTGCCTGGAGTGTAGGGACTAATCAGCCCCAGCATTTT.